The rows below give T cell receptor beta chains drawn from one sample of a study of blood T cells in healthy people across ages. TCRdb re-called the 5' RACE reads with MiXCR, one entry per CDR3 protein. The sample records hundreds of thousands of distinct CDR3 sequences, approximately 44% being singletons. The sequenced sample consisted of blood. These receptors came from a man in his 60s in good health. Both conserved end residues are part of each CDR3. The D gene is left open where the match is weak. Expanded clones get a size class; other rows say once, few or many, or leave the size out.

V	length	D	size	J	CDR3	DNA
TRBV11-2	16	-	-	TRBJ2-3	CASSLATSASTDTQYF	TGTGCCAGCAGCTTGGCGACCTCTGCTAGCACAGATACGCAGTATTTT
TRBV29-1	11	-	few	TRBJ1-2	CSAGTHYGYTF	TGCAGCGCCGGGACGCACTATGGCTACACCTTC
TRBV21-1	17	-	-	TRBJ1-4	CASSLNVGPPTNEKLFF	TGTGCCAGCAGCCTAAACGTGGGCCCGCCAACTAATGAAAAACTGTTTTTT
TRBV4-1	16	-	-	TRBJ2-4	CASSQGPAVGGNIQYF	TGCGCCAGCAGCCAAGGTCCAGCCGTCGGTGGAAACATTCAGTACTTC
TRBV10-3	13	-	few	TRBJ2-5	CAISGGSQETQYF	TGTGCCATCAGTGGGGGCAGTCAAGAGACCCAGTACTTC
TRBV4-3	14	-	few	TRBJ1-2	CASSQDRGPYGYTF	TGCGCCAGCAGCCAAGATCGCGGCCCCTATGGCTACACCTTC
TRBV9	12	-	-	TRBJ1-2	CASCGTDYGYTF	TGTGCCAGCTGCGGTACGGATTACGGCTACACCTTC
TRBV20-1	14	TRBD2	few	TRBJ2-5	CSASREAGQGTQYF	TGCAGTGCTAGTAGGGAAGCGGGGCAAGGGACCCAGTACTTC
TRBV3-1	15	-	-	TRBJ2-4	CASSQNAGDPNIQYF	TGTGCCAGCAGCCAAAATGCAGGGGATCCAAACATTCAGTACTTC
TRBV20-1	16	-	few	TRBJ2-7	CSARDSGQGSSYEQYF	TGCAGTGCTAGAGATAGCGGCCAGGGGAGCTCCTACGAGCAGTACTTC
TRBV30	14	-	-	TRBJ1-1	CAWEPGLGGTETFF	TGTGCCTGGGAACCGGGACTGGGAGGCACTGAAACTTTCTTT
TRBV9	15	TRBD2	few	TRBJ2-1	CASSVDGGVYNEQFF	TGTGCCAGCAGCGTAGATGGGGGGGTCTACAATGAGCAGTTCTTC
TRBV4-1	17	-	-	TRBJ1-6	CTSSQFSITGPNSPLHF	TGCACCAGCAGCCAGTTTTCAATTACAGGGCCCAATTCACCCCTCCACTTT
TRBV7-2	14	TRBD1	many	TRBJ1-2	CASSLGQRSDGYTF	TGTGCCAGCAGCTTGGGACAGAGATCTGATGGCTACACCTTC
TRBV19	13	-	-	TRBJ2-1	CASSIDRADEQFF	TGTGCCAGTAGTATAGATCGGGCGGATGAGCAGTTCTTC
TRBV5-6	13	-	-	TRBJ1-4	CASSLGVREKLFF	TGTGCCAGCAGCTTAGGGGTTAGAGAAAAACTGTTTTTT
TRBV11-3	15	-	-	TRBJ2-5	CASSLEGYGQETQYF	TGTGCCAGCAGCTTAGAGGGGTACGGCCAAGAGACCCAGTACTTC
TRBV20-1	14	-	many	TRBJ2-4	CSAFLDIAKNIQYF	TGCAGTGCATTCCTAGATATAGCCAAAAACATTCAGTACTTC
TRBV12-3/TRBV12-4	16	TRBD2	-	TRBJ2-7	CASSPEGGLARYEQYF	TGTGCCAGCAGTCCAGAGGGTGGACTAGCCCGCTACGAGCAGTACTTC
TRBV24-1	14	-	few	TRBJ2-1	CATSPGQGSHEQFF	TGTGCCACCAGTCCCGGACAAGGGTCACATGAGCAGTTCTTC
TRBV25-1	19	TRBD2	few	TRBJ2-2	CASNPGLAGEIKNTGELFF	TGTGCCAGCAACCCGGGACTAGCGGGGGAGATCAAGAACACCGGGGAGCTGTTTTTT
TRBV3-1	13	-	-	TRBJ1-2	CASSQGERGSYTF	TGTGCCAGCAGCCAAGGCGAAAGGGGTAGCTACACCTTC
TRBV24-1	16	TRBD2	-	TRBJ2-1	CATSDPGTSGYNEQFF	TGTGCCACCAGTGATCCCGGGACTAGCGGGTACAATGAGCAGTTCTTC
TRBV27	15	-	few	TRBJ2-5	CASSLIGPPRETQYF	TGTGCCAGCAGTTTAATAGGGCCTCCCCGAGAGACCCAGTACTTC
TRBV3-1	16	TRBD1	few	TRBJ2-2	CASSQGGQVVTGELFF	TGTGCCAGCAGCCAAGGGGGACAGGTGGTTACCGGGGAGCTGTTTTTT
TRBV4-3	13	-	many	TRBJ2-4	CASSPELVDIQYF	TGCGCCAGCAGCCCCGAACTGGTGGACATTCAGTACTTC
TRBV6-2/TRBV6-3	14	TRBD1	-	TRBJ2-7	CASRRTGAHNEQYF	TGTGCCAGCCGAAGGACAGGGGCACACAACGAGCAGTACTTC
TRBV5-1	15	-	-	TRBJ2-5	CASSLSRVFQETQYF	TGCGCCAGCAGCTTGAGCAGGGTATTCCAAGAGACCCAGTACTTC
TRBV27	14	-	-	TRBJ1-4	CASSKNRDNEKLFF	TGTGCCAGCAGTAAAAACAGGGATAATGAAAAACTGTTTTTT
TRBV9	16	TRBD2	-	TRBJ2-7	CASSPQPGLDRGEQYF	TGTGCCAGCAGCCCCCAGCCGGGACTAGATCGCGGCGAGCAGTACTTC
TRBV3-1	12	-	-	TRBJ2-1	CASSTTTSEQFF	TGTGCCAGCAGCACGACGACATCCGAGCAGTTCTTC
TRBV6-5	14	-	-	TRBJ1-1	CASRSGSMNTEAFF	TGTGCCAGCAGGTCAGGGTCCATGAACACTGAAGCTTTCTTT
TRBV4-2	16	TRBD2	-	TRBJ2-7	CACSQDIAGGTYEQYF	TGTGCCTGCAGCCAAGATATAGCGGGGGGGACTTACGAGCAGTACTTC
TRBV29-1	13	-	once	TRBJ1-6	CSAAGTPGSPLHF	TGCAGCGCCGCCGGGACTCCGGGTTCACCCCTCCACTTT
TRBV20-1	10	-	few	TRBJ2-1	CSARTNEQFF	TGCAGTGCCCGTACGAATGAGCAGTTCTTC
TRBV20-1	14	-	many	TRBJ2-1	CSARGVQAYNEQFF	TGCAGTGCTAGAGGGGTACAGGCATACAATGAGCAGTTCTTC